These T cell receptor beta chains were read from a single sample in a study of cytomegalovirus exposure and HLA in healthy donors. Using immunoSEQ multiplex PCR, the repertoire was profiled, and TCRdb retains in-frame clones only, with some absent. The sample includes about 20,000 clones. Material for sequencing was PBMCs. Source of these receptors: a man in his sixties in good health and CMV-seropositive. Both conserved end residues are part of each CDR3. A D gene is named only where the DNA matches it firmly. Clone size appears in some rows only: once, few, many, or a class for an expanded clone.

cdr3_nt: TGCGCCAGCAGCCAGGCCGGGACTAATGAAAAACTGTTTTTT
cdr3_aa: CASSQAGTNEKLFF
v_call: TRBV4-1
cdr3_length: 14
d_call: NA
clone_size: NA
j_call: TRBJ1-4

cdr3_nt: TGTGCCAGCAGCCCCGGACTAGCGGCGAGCACAGATACGCAGTATTTT
cdr3_aa: CASSPGLAASTDTQYF
v_call: TRBV7-9
cdr3_length: 16
d_call: TRBD2
clone_size: NA
j_call: TRBJ2-3

cdr3_nt: TGCAGCGTAGTAACAGGGGCGGCCAATCAGCCCCAGCATTTT
cdr3_aa: CSVVTGAANQPQHF
v_call: TRBV29-1
cdr3_length: 14
d_call: TRBD1
clone_size: NA
j_call: TRBJ1-5

cdr3_nt: TGTGCCAGCACCCTCGGGAGTACACGTGAGACCCAGTACTTC
cdr3_aa: CASTLGSTRETQYF
v_call: TRBV7-9
cdr3_length: 14
d_call: NA
clone_size: NA
j_call: TRBJ2-5

cdr3_nt: TGCAGCGTTGCGGGAACTAGCGGGAGTAATGAGCAGTTCTTC
cdr3_aa: CSVAGTSGSNEQFF
v_call: TRBV29-1
cdr3_length: 14
d_call: TRBD2
clone_size: NA
j_call: TRBJ2-1

cdr3_nt: TGTGCCTGGAGTCGGGGGGGTACCGCCTACGAGCAGTACTTC
cdr3_aa: CAWSRGGTAYEQYF
v_call: TRBV30
cdr3_length: 14
d_call: TRBD2
clone_size: NA
j_call: TRBJ2-7

cdr3_nt: TGTGCCATCAGTGAGTCGAACGGAGGGGACACTGAAGCTTTCTTT
cdr3_aa: CAISESNGGDTEAFF
v_call: TRBV10-3
cdr3_length: 15
d_call: NA
clone_size: NA
j_call: TRBJ1-1

cdr3_nt: TGTGCCAGCAGCTTGGAGCAGGGGTATGGCTACACCTTC
cdr3_aa: CASSLEQGYGYTF
v_call: TRBV5-4
cdr3_length: 13
d_call: NA
clone_size: NA
j_call: TRBJ1-2

cdr3_nt: TGCAGCGTGCGACAGGCCGAAGAGACCCAGTACTTC
cdr3_aa: CSVRQAEETQYF
v_call: TRBV29-1
cdr3_length: 12
d_call: NA
clone_size: NA
j_call: TRBJ2-5

cdr3_nt: TGTGCCAGCAGCCTACTAGCGGGGAAACTCAATGAGCAGTTCTTC
cdr3_aa: CASSLLAGKLNEQFF
v_call: TRBV6-6
cdr3_length: 15
d_call: TRBD2
clone_size: NA
j_call: TRBJ2-1

cdr3_nt: TGTGCCTGGAGCGATAATTCACCCCTCCACTTT
cdr3_aa: CAWSDNSPLHF
v_call: TRBV30
cdr3_length: 11
d_call: NA
clone_size: NA
j_call: TRBJ1-6

cdr3_nt: TGTGCCAGCAGCTCCCGGGACAGGGGGGCTGAAGCTTTCTTT
cdr3_aa: CASSSRDRGAEAFF
v_call: TRBV5-6
cdr3_length: 14
d_call: TRBD1
clone_size: medium-sized
j_call: TRBJ1-1

cdr3_nt: TGTGCCAGCTCACCACAACCGGCAAGCGGGAGTGATAAGACCCAGTACTTC
cdr3_aa: CASSPQPASGSDKTQYF
v_call: TRBV18
cdr3_length: 17
d_call: TRBD2
clone_size: NA
j_call: TRBJ2-5